Below are 28 T cell receptor beta chains sequenced from a single sample in a study of blood T cell repertoires in COVID-19. Measured with immunoSEQ multiplex PCR; TCRdb has only the in-frame clones, and not every one. The sample has roughly 250,000 clones, roughly four fifths seen once; the top ten hold approximately 13%. Sequences were obtained from peripheral blood. These receptors were taken from a woman aged 55-75 years with active or convalescent COVID-19.

Notes on this clone: A read error may produce the germline difference seen at one junction end. The chain links TRBV5-6 to TRBJ2-5; tentative D call: TRBD1 (6 bases). The CDR3 covers 18 residues. The germline V gene encodes CDR1 SGHDT and CDR2 YYEEEE. This CDR3 is CASSLPGNVWTAQVTQYF. The CDR3 bases are TGTGCCAGCAGCTTGCCCGGAAATGTTTGGACAGCTCAAGTGACCCAGTACTTC.

The V call is TRBV6-1, the J call TRBJ1-4; 9 bases align to TRBD1. V lost 4 bases and J lost 8; bases outside the gene matches: 11. Germline CDR1 and CDR2: MNHNS and SASEGT. The CDR3 is 16 residues long. The CDR3 reads CASSGSGGTGREKLFF. In nucleotides, the CDR3 is TGTGCCAGCAGTGGGTCGGGGGGGACAGGGCGCGAAAAACTGTTTTTT.

About this clone itself: The sample contains more than one DNA sequence encoding this CDR3. The chain combines TRBV4-2 with TRBJ2-1; 7 bases line up with TRBD2. The length of the CDR3 is 15 residues. The J segment lost 4 bases and the V segment lost 1 base, leaving 4 bases of the junction unmatched. Germline V lookup: CDR1 LGHNA, CDR2 YNFKEQ. CDR3 protein: CASSQGLADYNEQFF. CDR3 DNA sequence: TGTGCCAGCAGCCAAGGACTAGCAGATTACAATGAGCAGTTCTTC.

The chain recombines TRBV2 with TRBJ2-7; maybe TRBD1 (6 bases). The CDR3 is 13 residues long. Germline-derived CDR1 and CDR2 are SNHLY and FYNNEI. Trimming removed 4 bases at V and 6 bases at J, with 13 bases between. Here the CDR3 reads CASSVRGFFEQYF. CDR3 DNA: TGTGCCAGCAGTGTGAGGGGGTTTTTCGAGCAGTACTTC.

This rearrangement joins TRBV5-1 to TRBJ2-3; 8 bases map to TRBD1. The CDR3 contains 17 residues. With 4 bases clipped from V and 5 bases from J, the junction kept 15 bases outside the gene matches. In germline, CDR1 is SGHRS, CDR2 YFSETQ. The CDR3 sequence is CASSLSLTGQGGDTQYF. The CDR3 DNA sequence: TGCGCCAGCAGCCTGAGCCTTACAGGACAGGGCGGAGATACGCAGTATTTT.

The chain links TRBV2 to TRBJ2-7; 13 bases fit TRBD2. Germline CDR1 SNHLY, CDR2 FYNNEI. V was pared by 8 bases and J by 4 bases, with 8 bases of the junction left unmatched. This CDR3 region has 15 residues. The CDR3 protein is CASAEGTSGTYEQYF. The CDR3 DNA is TGTGCCAGCGCCGAAGGGACTAGCGGGACATACGAGCAGTACTTC.

V gene TRBV30 combines with J gene TRBJ1-2; tentatively, D is TRBD1 (5 bases). V was pared by 0 bases and J by 0 bases, with 14 bases between. The CDR3 spans 16 residues. The germline gives CDR1 GTSNPN, CDR2 SVGIG (reference sequence). CDR3 in DNA: TGTGCCTGGAGTGTACAGGCAGGATATTCTAACTATGGCTACACCTTC. It translates to CAWSVQAGYSNYGYTF.

The V and J genes are TRBV28 and TRBJ2-7; 7 bases align to TRBD2. Germline lookup yields CDR1 MDHEN and CDR2 SYDVKM. V gave up 6 bases and J gave up 2 bases; unmatched junction bases: 7. The CDR3 is made up of 14 amino acids. CDR3 bases: TGTGCCAGCAGCCGAGGCGGGAGCCCCTACGAGCAGTACTTC. Protein: CASSRGGSPYEQYF. Together with reference TRBV28 and TRBJ2-7, the CDR3 gives the full variable domain: DVKVTQSSRYLVKRTGEKVFLECVQDMDHENMFWYRQDPGLGLRLIYFSYDVKMKEKGDIPEGYSVSREKKERFSLILESASTNQTSMYLCASSRGGSPYEQYFGPGTRLTVT.

J is TRBJ1-2 and V is TRBV7-8; possible D gene TRBD1, 5 bases. The CDR3 has 13 amino acids. Germline assignment: CDR1 SGHVS and CDR2 FQNEAQ. Trimming removed 6 bases at V and 8 bases at J, with 16 bases between. The CDR3 reads CASSSPGLRGYTF. DNA for the CDR3: TGTGCCAGCAGTTCGCCAGGGTTAAGAGGCTACACCTTC.

V is TRBV6-5 and J is TRBJ1-2, with 7 positions matching TRBD1. Germline V gene lookup returns CDR1 MNHEY and CDR2 SVGAGI. The CDR3 runs 14 residues. The trim removed 8 bases at V and 8 bases at J, leaving 14 bases unmatched. This CDR3 is CASPTGKFRWGYTF. The CDR3 DNA reads as TGTGCCAGCCCGACAGGGAAGTTCCGCTGGGGCTACACCTTC.

The chain uses TRBV5-1 and TRBJ2-1, with 12 bases lining up with TRBD2. In germline, CDR1 is SGHRS, CDR2 YFSETQ. This CDR3 comprises 14 residues. V trimming: 0 bases; J trimming: 8 bases; junction bases outside the gene matches: 0. The CDR3 nucleotides are TGCGCCAGCAGCTTGGGGACTAGCGGGGATGAGCAGTTCTTC. This gives the protein CASSLGTSGDEQFF.

J is TRBJ1-1 and V is TRBV7-9; the D gene is possibly TRBD1 (5 bases). Between the trimmed V and J ends, which lost 5 bases and 3 bases, there was a span of 13 bases. Germline CDR1 SEHNR, CDR2 FQNEAQ (reference sequence). CDR3 length equals 14 residues. The CDR3: CASSSLARDTEAFF. The CDR3 nucleotides read TGTGCCAGCAGCAGCTTAGCCAGGGACACTGAAGCTTTCTTT. Together with reference TRBV7-9 and TRBJ1-1, the CDR3 gives the full variable domain: DTGVSQNPRHKITKRGQNVTFRCDPISEHNRLYWYRQTLGQGPEFLTYFQNEAQLEKSRLLSDRFSAERPKGSFSTLEIQRTEQGDSAMYLCASSSLARDTEAFFGQGTRLTVV.

The genes are TRBV6-2 or TRBV6-3 and TRBJ2-1; D not certain. V was cut by 0 bases and J by 2 bases, with 8 bases left in between. Germline CDR1 and CDR2: MNHEY and SVGEGT. This CDR3 comprises 15 residues. CDR3 sequence (DNA): TGTGCCAGCAGTTACTCGAGGTGGACCTACAATGAGCAGTTCTTC. As protein: CASSYSRWTYNEQFF.

The chain carries TRBV29-1 and TRBJ1-1; 8 positions agree with TRBD1. CDR3 length: 14 amino acids. Germline V gene lookup returns CDR1 SQVTM and CDR2 ANQGSEA. J was trimmed by 6 bases and V by 1 base; bases with no gene match: 7. The CDR3 bases are TGCAGCGTTGAAGTCGGACAGGGAGGAGCTGAAGCTTTCTTT. Protein sequence: CSVEVGQGGAEAFF. Looking up the rest from reference TRBV29-1 and TRBJ1-1 gives the full variable domain: SAVISQKPSRDICQRGTSLTIQCQVDSQVTMMFWYRQQPGQSLTLIATANQGSEATYESGFVIDKFPISRPNLTFSTLTVSNMSPEDSSIYLCSVEVGQGGAEAFFGQGTRLTVV.

The rearrangement joins TRBV7-2 to TRBJ1-2, with 7 bases aligning to TRBD1. J lost 4 bases, V lost 0 bases, and 8 bases had no gene match. The CDR3 spans 16 residues. CDR1 is SGHTA, CDR2 FQGNSA, per germline. Here the CDR3 DNA reads TGTGCCAGCAGCTTAGCTACCGGGACAGTCGCCTATGGCTACACCTTC. Its translation is CASSLATGTVAYGYTF.

The gene calls are TRBV10-2 and TRBJ1-1; D ambiguous. CDR1 WSHSY and CDR2 SAAADI come from the germline V gene. This CDR3 spans 13 amino acids. V lost 1 base and J lost 8, with 11 bases in between. CDR3 bases: TGCGCCAGCAGTGAGTGGGAGCAATTCGAAGCTTTCTTT. This gives the protein CASSEWEQFEAFF.

V is TRBV11-2 and J is TRBJ1-5; 7 bases match TRBD1. Unmatched junction bases numbered 10, after V lost 5 bases and J lost 0 bases. The CDR3 is 17 residues long. Germline assignment: CDR1 SGHAT and CDR2 FQNNGV. CDR3 sequence (DNA): TGTGCCAGCAGCCAAAACTACCAGGGGGGTAGCAATCAGCCCCAGCATTTT. Its translation: CASSQNYQGGSNQPQHF.

The chain recombines TRBV3-1 (or the pseudogene TRBV3-2) with TRBJ2-7; no clear D. Germline CDR1 LGHDT, CDR2 YNNKEL (reference sequence). This CDR3 is 12 amino acids long. V was clipped by 2 bases and J by 7 bases, with 9 bases between them. In nucleotides, the CDR3 is TGTGCCAGCAGCCAACGTATCCAGGAGCAGTACTTC. Protein sequence: CASSQRIQEQYF.

This clone was seen a few times. The genes are TRBV15 and TRBJ1-5; 7 bases are shared with TRBD1. With V trimmed by 0 bases and J by 7 bases, 6 bases remained unmatched. The CDR3 is 15 residues long. Germline loops: CDR1 LNHNV, CDR2 YYDKDF (reference sequence). The CDR3 protein is CATSRDPQGGQPQHF. CDR3 DNA sequence: TGTGCCACCAGCAGAGATCCCCAGGGGGGCCAGCCCCAGCATTTT.

The CDR3 bases are TGTGCCAGCAGCCCCGCCCCCCACCAGGGGCCTCACGGCGAAGCTTTCTTT. Translation gives CASSPAPHQGPHGEAFF. The chain is built from TRBV3-1 (or the pseudogene TRBV3-2) and TRBJ1-1; weak D call: TRBD1 (6 bases). Trimming took 4 bases from V and 8 from J, leaving 26 bases between them. This CDR3 has 17 amino acids. Germline CDR1 LGHDT, CDR2 YNNKEL (reference sequence).

The rearrangement uses TRBV19 and TRBJ1-5, with 8 bases aligning to TRBD1. The CDR3 is made up of 15 amino acids. CDR1 LNHDA and CDR2 SQIVND come from the germline V gene (reference sequence). J lost 0 bases, V lost 6 bases, and 4 bases had no gene match. CDR3 sequence reads: CASSVGQDSNQPQHF. The CDR3 region has the DNA TGTGCCAGTAGCGTGGGACAGGATAGCAATCAGCCCCAGCATTTT.

The chain combines TRBV6-2 or TRBV6-3 with TRBJ1-6, with D perhaps TRBD1 (5 bases). The V and J ends lost 6 bases and 6 bases respectively, with 12 bases between them. From germline, CDR1 is MNHEY and CDR2 SVGEGT. CDR3 size: 14 residues. This CDR3 is CASSTGLPNSPLHF. The CDR3 nucleotides read TGTGCCAGCAGCACGGGACTGCCTAATTCACCCCTCCACTTT.

The rearrangement uses TRBV6-5 and TRBJ1-4; D not resolved. The CDR3 totals 15 residues. Germline V gives CDR1 MNHEY, CDR2 SVGAGI. V lost 2 bases to trimming and J lost 5 bases, with 12 bases between them. CDR3 coding DNA: TGTGCCAGCAGTTACGCTACCTCGGGAAATGAAAAACTGTTTTTT. Its translation: CASSYATSGNEKLFF.

The chain carries TRBV19 and TRBJ1-5, with TRBD1 matching 9 bases. Germline trimming cut 9 bases from V and 4 bases from J; bases unmatched to any gene: 7. Germline V lookup: CDR1 LNHDA, CDR2 SQIVND (reference sequence). The CDR3 runs 14 residues. The CDR3 sequence is CASGKQGANQPQHF. CDR3 DNA: TGTGCCAGCGGGAAACAGGGGGCAAATCAGCCCCAGCATTTT.

The rearrangement joins TRBV3-1 (or the pseudogene TRBV3-2) to TRBJ2-3; a possible D gene is TRBD2 (6 bases). Trimming took 6 bases from V and 5 from J, leaving 18 bases between them. Germline assignment: CDR1 LGHDT and CDR2 YNNKEL (reference sequence). The CDR3 is 15 residues long. For the CDR3, the DNA is TGTGCCAGCAGGGCACGGACCCAGGGAGGAGATACGCAGTATTTT. Translated: CASRARTQGGDTQYF.

The gene calls are TRBV6-5 and TRBJ1-5; 8 bases are a match to TRBD1. The CDR3 covers 13 residues. Germline V gene sequence: CDR1 MNHEY, CDR2 SVGAGI. The V gene end was trimmed by 7 bases and the J gene end by 4 bases; junction bases not matched to a gene: 3. The CDR3 loop reads CASTGGYNQPQHF. CDR3 nucleotides: TGTGCCAGCACAGGGGGCTATAATCAGCCCCAGCATTTT.

V and J are TRBV19 and TRBJ2-5; 9 positions match TRBD2. J lost 6 bases, V lost 5 bases, and 10 bases had no gene match. Germline CDR1 reads LNHDA; CDR2 reads SQIVND (reference sequence). The CDR3 runs 15 residues. In DNA, the CDR3 is TGTGCCAGTAGTCCCCTAGGCGGGGGGGCGAAGACCCAGTACTTC. It specifies CASSPLGGGAKTQYF.

The gene calls are TRBV3-1 (or the pseudogene TRBV3-2) and TRBJ1-2; 7 nucleotides align to TRBD1. CDR1 is LGHDT and CDR2 is YNNKEL in the germline V gene (reference sequence). The CDR3 totals 13 residues. The junction had 10 bases not matched to a gene; V was cut back by 5 bases and J by 10 bases. DNA of the CDR3: TGTGCCAGCAGCGCATCCGGGACAGCCTCCTACACCTTC. Translation: CASSASGTASYTF.